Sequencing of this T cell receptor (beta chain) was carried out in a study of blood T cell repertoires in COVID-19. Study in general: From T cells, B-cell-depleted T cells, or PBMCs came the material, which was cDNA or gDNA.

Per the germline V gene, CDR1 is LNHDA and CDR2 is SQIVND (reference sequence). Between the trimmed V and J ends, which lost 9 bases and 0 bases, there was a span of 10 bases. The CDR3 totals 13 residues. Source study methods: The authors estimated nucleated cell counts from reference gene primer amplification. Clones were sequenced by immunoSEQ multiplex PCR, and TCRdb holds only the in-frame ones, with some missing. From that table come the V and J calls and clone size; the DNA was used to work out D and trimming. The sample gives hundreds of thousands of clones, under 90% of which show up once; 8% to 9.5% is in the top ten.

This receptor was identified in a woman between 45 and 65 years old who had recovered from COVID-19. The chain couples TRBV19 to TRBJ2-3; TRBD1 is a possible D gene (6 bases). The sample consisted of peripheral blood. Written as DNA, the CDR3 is TGTGCCAGCCGGGACATCAGCACAGATACGCAGTATTTT. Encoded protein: CASRDISTDTQYF.